This TCR beta chain is from a study of cytotoxic CD8 clonotypes in ibrutinib-treated CLL listed by TCRdb under 2021. As for the study more broadly: The cohort was composed of 10 to 11 relapsed/refractory and 15 treatment-naive patients; IGHV unmutated status was identified in some 17 patients. Responses were partial in around 24 patients and complete in 2; after median approximately 69 months follow-up, around 14 stayed in remission and approximately twelve progressed. Samples at response were collected after a median of roughly 13 months of treatment, with a range of roughly 6 to 40 months. On average, each sample had about 250,000 productive templates and 94,082 productive rearrangements. Longitudinal samples were obtainable from about 30% of the roughly 86 participants in the trial. Cryopreserved peripheral blood mononuclear cells were obtained before treatment, at response, and at either sustained remission or disease progression. Patients were still on ibrutinib when every remission and progressive disease sample was collected.

On this clone itself: Its binding antigen is unknown. No much larger clone exists at a distance of one base, and base qualities are not known.

Per the publication, the time point label means: approximately twelve months on ibrutinib. For TCR beta library preparation, around 1.8 micrograms of genomic DNA were extracted from the cryopreserved PBMCs. Longitudinal blood samples from CLL patients receiving ibrutinib monotherapy were subjected to high-throughput TCR beta sequencing. The patients took part in an open-label, single-center phase 2 trial of ibrutinib monotherapy. Results and caveats for the whole study, not just this receptor: Public clonotypes were rare and either shrank or stayed stable during treatment, and the rise in clonality at ibrutinib response reflected expansion of private clonotypes. Lymph node repertoires were not examined, and the timing of sampling was not matched between patients in sustained remission and those whose disease progressed. An increase in clonality was observed at ibrutinib response, with clonality remaining stable during sustained remission and falling back toward baseline at progression. Baseline clonality exceeded that of age-matched healthy donors and correlated strongly with circulating CD8+ T-cell counts.

V and J are trimmed by 1 base and 1 base, and the gene matches miss 3 bases of the junction. The CDR3 measures 15 amino acids from cysteine to phenylalanine. The sequence is cut down to CDR3 DNA, 45 bases in frame from base 1. CDR1 SGHNT and CDR2 YYREEE were looked up in the germline V gene (reference sequence). On a MiSeq, deep resolution sequencing aimed for a depth between 1 in 1 million and 1 in 200,000 T cells, with each clonotype covered 10x on average. The immunoSEQ hsTCRB Kit was used to generate the TCR beta libraries. Processing in the source paper ran as follows. The data were analyzed with ImmunoSEQ Analyzer and ImmunoSEQ Data Assistant, and V, D and J gene assignments followed IMGT definitions. Clonality, with values ranging from 0 to 1, was calculated as one minus the normalized Shannon entropy of productive rearrangement frequencies. Only overrepresented clonotypes making up at least 0.05% of each patient's repertoire were included in the public clonotype analysis. Some twelve repertoires from age-matched healthy donors, obtained from immuneACCESS, served as clonality controls. In TCRdb, the immuneACCESS table is reduced to in-frame sequences with V and J assigned. These tables do not hold every clone; where another copy was compared, an unresolved V gene accounts for under half, and the others remain unexplained. From that table come the V and J calls and clone size; the DNA was used to work out D and trimming. The sample yields about 160,000 clones; more than 65% were counted once. In total, the top ten clones hold approximately 2% of the sample.

The specimen comprised PBMCs, sampled after 12 months of ibrutinib treatment. The chain uses TRBV5-4 and TRBJ1-1, and 8 junction bases match TRBD1. The source is a human donor with chronic lymphocytic leukemia. The DNA reads as follows: TGTGCCAGCAGCTTGACCGGACAGGGGAACACTGAAGCTTTCTTT. This yields the protein CASSLTGQGNTEAFF.